The 8 T cell receptor beta chains below were found in one sample sequenced in a study of CD8 T cells in ankylosing spondylitis. TCRdb called the 5' RACE reads again in MiXCR, with one record for every CDR3 protein. Among roughly 230,000 distinct CDR3 sequences listed, about 18% were seen once. The specimen sequenced was blood, either unsorted or a sorted T cell fraction (not recorded which). The receptors stem from a male donor with ankylosing spondylitis or in good health (not recorded which).

This clonotype was detected a few times. The rearrangement links TRBV6-2 or TRBV6-3 to TRBJ1-1, with D maybe TRBD1 (5 bases). Deletions cut 0 bases from V and 1 base from J, with 12 bases between. Germline CDR1 and CDR2: MNHEY and SVGEGT. The CDR3 spans 16 residues. The CDR3 here is CASSYSPAGTNTEAFF. CDR3 in DNA: TGTGCCAGCAGTTACTCGCCGGCAGGGACGAACACTGAAGCTTTCTTT.

This clonotype has more than one count but fewer than ten. CDR3: CSARVRMGGTPYNEQFF. In DNA, the CDR3 is TGCAGTGCTAGAGTTCGGATGGGCGGGACGCCCTACAATGAGCAGTTCTTC. The chain combines TRBV20-1 with TRBJ2-1, with D perhaps TRBD2 (6 bases). CDR3 length: 17 residues. Germline CDR1 is DFQATT and CDR2 is SNEGSKA (reference sequence). Trimming took off 1 base at V and 2 bases at J, with 18 bases between the two ends.

This clonotype was seen at least ten times. The J gene is TRBJ2-5, the V gene TRBV12-3 or TRBV12-4; perhaps TRBD1 as D (6 bases). This CDR3 is built from 13 residues. The germline V and J ends were trimmed by 5 bases and 9 bases, with 16 bases remaining between them. The DNA for the CDR3 is TGTGCCAGCAGTCCACATGACAGGTCTTCCCAGTACTTC. It codes for CASSPHDRSSQYF.

The J gene is TRBJ2-1, the V gene TRBV12-3 or TRBV12-4; D might be TRBD2 (6 bases). CDR3 length equals 11 residues. Trimming cost V 6 bases and J 8 bases, with 8 bases left between them. DNA of the CDR3: TGTGCCAGCAGCGGAGGGTATGAGCAGTTCTTC. Translated: CASSGGYEQFF.

This chain joins TRBV10-3 and TRBJ2-7, with 10 nucleotides matching TRBD2. Per germline, CDR1 ENHRY and CDR2 SYGVKD. The CDR3 loop spans 16 amino acids. The V and J ends lost 2 bases and 5 bases, in that order; junction bases with no gene match: 9. CDR3 DNA sequence: TGTGCCATCAGTGAGGGGCTAGCGGGAGTTAACCACGAGCAGTACTTC. It specifies CAISEGLAGVNHEQYF.

This clonotype was observed a single time. The genes are TRBV5-1 and TRBJ2-7; D is tentatively TRBD1 or TRBD2 (6 bases each). Per germline, CDR1 SGHRS and CDR2 YFSETQ. With 2 bases removed from V and 3 bases from J, the gap between germline ends came to 12 bases. The CDR3 sequence is 14 residues long. CDR3 in DNA: TGCGCCAGCAGCTTTAACAGGGAGGACTACGAGCAGTACTTC. Translated: CASSFNREDYEQYF. The full variable domain, with the rest looked up from reference TRBV5-1 and TRBJ2-7, is KAGVTQTPRYLIKTRGQQVTLSCSPISGHRSVSWYQQTPGQGLQFLFEYFSETQRNKGNFPGRFSGRQFSNSRSEMNVSTLELGDSALYLCASSFNREDYEQYFGPGTRLTVT.

In its sample, this clonotype was seen a few times. The rearrangement links TRBV28 to TRBJ2-7; a possible D gene is TRBD1 (7 bases). Germline CDR1 is MDHEN and CDR2 is SYDVKM. The V end lost 6 bases, the J end lost 3 bases, and 15 bases lay between the germline ends. This CDR3 has 14 residues. In nucleotides, the CDR3 is TGTGCCAGCAGGTTTGCGGGACAGTACTACGAGCAGTACTTC. This encodes CASRFAGQYYEQYF.

The CDR3 region has the DNA TGCGCCAGCAGCCCATGGGACAACCAAGAGACCCAGTACTTC. Protein: CASSPWDNQETQYF. The chain employs TRBV5-1 and TRBJ2-5, with D maybe TRBD1 (6 bases). Germline V lookup: CDR1 SGHRS, CDR2 YFSETQ. There are 14 residues in the CDR3. Trimming took 4 bases from V and 0 from J, leaving 10 bases between them.